The 28 T cell receptor beta chains listed next were all sequenced from one sample in a study of blood T cell repertoires in COVID-19. Clones were sequenced by immunoSEQ multiplex PCR, and TCRdb holds only the in-frame ones, with some missing. Here the sample spans 240,000 or so clones, 75% to 85% being singletons. The sequencing sample was made of peripheral blood. Every receptor here comes from an elderly woman with COVID-19, enrolled during active disease.

This chain connects TRBV14 to TRBJ1-2; D is undetermined. Germline V gene data show CDR1 as SGHDN and CDR2 as FVKESK. V was clipped by 0 bases and J by 7 bases, with 21 bases between them. This CDR3 has 17 amino acids. CDR3 protein: CASSQDLLPGGLGGYTF. In nucleotides, the CDR3 is TGTGCCAGCAGCCAAGATCTCTTGCCAGGAGGGCTCGGTGGCTACACCTTC.

The chain joins TRBV18 to TRBJ2-3, with 11 bases that match TRBD1. Germline loops: CDR1 KGHSH, CDR2 LQKENI. This CDR3 region has 15 residues. Losses at the gene ends were 5 bases for V and 3 bases for J; bases not matched to a gene: 4. This chain's CDR3 is CASSDRDRGTDTQYF. CDR3 in DNA: TGTGCCAGCTCAGACCGGGACAGGGGGACAGATACGCAGTATTTT.

The rearrangement links TRBV7-3 to TRBJ2-1, with 7 bases lining up with TRBD2. V lost 3 bases and J lost 0; bases outside the gene matches: 5. The CDR3 is 16 amino acids. Germline V CDR1 and CDR2: SGHTA, FQGTGA. DNA of the CDR3: TGTGCCAGCAGCTTTGGCGGGGGAGGCTCCTACAATGAGCAGTTCTTC. It is translated as CASSFGGGGSYNEQFF.

This chain uses TRBV5-1 with TRBJ2-7; 7 bases are shared with TRBD1. Germline assignment: CDR1 SGHRS and CDR2 YFSETQ. Unmatched junction bases numbered 5, after V lost 0 bases and J lost 5 bases. The CDR3 is 14 amino acids. The DNA of the CDR3 is TGCGCCAGCAGCTTGGGACAGGGCAGCAACGAGCAGTACTTC. It translates to CASSLGQGSNEQYF.

V and J are TRBV29-1 and TRBJ2-5; a weak D match, TRBD2 (6 bases). Germline values: CDR1 SQVTM, CDR2 ANQGSEA. The CDR3 length is 12 residues. V was trimmed by 3 bases and J by 4 bases, leaving 9 bases between them. CDR3 sequence reads: CSVDPSAETQYF. The CDR3 DNA is TGCAGCGTTGACCCTAGCGCAGAGACCCAGTACTTC.

The rearrangement links TRBV5-4 to TRBJ2-2, with D possibly TRBD1 on 6 matching bases. Trimming took 4 bases from V and 1 from J, leaving 8 bases between them. Germline CDR1 reads SGHNT; CDR2 reads YYREEE (reference sequence). CDR3 length equals 14 residues. The CDR3 DNA reads as TGTGCCAGCAGCGTACAGGGGAACACCGGGGAGCTGTTTTTT. It encodes CASSVQGNTGELFF.

This clone was recorded many times. The CDR3 nucleotides are TGTGCCAGCAGTCACCCTGACTGGGCGCAGTATTTT. Its translation: CASSHPDWAQYF. The V call is TRBV12-3 or TRBV12-4, the J call TRBJ2-3; D ambiguous. This CDR3 is built from 12 residues. Trimming took off 5 bases at V and 10 bases at J, with 13 bases between the two ends.

This clone was seen a handful of times. The rearrangement links TRBV7-9 to TRBJ1-6; TRBD1 matches at 10 bases. Germline assignment: CDR1 SEHNR and CDR2 FQNEAQ (reference sequence). CDR3 length: 14 residues. V lost 5 bases and J lost 9; bases outside the gene matches: 4. This chain's CDR3 is CASSPGTGASPLHF. The CDR3 DNA reads as TGTGCCAGCAGCCCCGGGACAGGGGCTTCACCCCTCCACTTT.

The chain links TRBV30 to TRBJ2-7; 7 positions agree with TRBD2. Germline CDR1 reads GTSNPN; CDR2 reads SVGIG (reference sequence). Trimming at V came to 0 bases and at J to 0 bases, leaving 5 bases not matched to a gene. This CDR3 spans 15 amino acids. CDR3 sequence reads: CAWSVLGGSSYEQYF. CDR3 sequence (DNA): TGTGCCTGGAGTGTACTGGGGGGGAGCTCCTACGAGCAGTACTTC.

The V call is TRBV28, the J call TRBJ1-4, with 7 bases lining up with TRBD1. The CDR3 has 15 amino acids. After removal of 5 bases from V and 0 bases from J, the junction contained 3 bases not matched to a gene. CDR1 and CDR2 from the germline V gene are MDHEN and SYDVKM. CDR3 sequence (DNA): TGTGCCAGCAGTAAAGGGGGCGCAACTAATGAAAAACTGTTTTTT. Its protein is CASSKGGATNEKLFF.

This clone was observed once. This chain uses TRBV19 with TRBJ1-2; 10 positions agree with TRBD1. This CDR3 spans 14 amino acids. V lost 7 bases, J lost 4 bases, and 6 bases stayed unmatched. From germline, CDR1 is LNHDA and CDR2 SQIVND (reference sequence). The CDR3 bases are TGTGCCAGTACGGGACAGGGGAGTATCTATGGCTACACCTTC. Translation: CASTGQGSIYGYTF.

The chain has TRBV6-6 and TRBJ2-1; 8 nucleotides match TRBD2. The V gene end was trimmed by 7 bases and the J gene end by 2 bases; junction bases not matched to a gene: 7. The CDR3 is made up of 15 amino acids. Looked up from germline, CDR1 is MNHNY and CDR2 is SVGAGI (reference sequence). CDR3 in amino acids: CASNIQAGAYNEQFF. The CDR3 bases are TGTGCCAGCAACATCCAAGCGGGAGCCTACAATGAGCAGTTCTTC.

The CDR3 region is CASSLIGASGRYEQYF. CDR3 in DNA: TGTGCCAGCAGTTTAATTGGGGCTAGCGGGAGATACGAGCAGTACTTC. V gene TRBV28 combines with J gene TRBJ2-7, with TRBD2 matching 10 bases. J lost 4 bases, V lost 2 bases, and 8 bases had no gene match. Germline lookup yields CDR1 MDHEN and CDR2 SYDVKM. The CDR3 runs to 16 residues. The full variable domain, with the rest looked up from reference TRBV28 and TRBJ2-7, is DVKVTQSSRYLVKRTGEKVFLECVQDMDHENMFWYRQDPGLGLRLIYFSYDVKMKEKGDIPEGYSVSREKKERFSLILESASTNQTSMYLCASSLIGASGRYEQYFGPGTRLTVT.

The V and J genes are TRBV5-1 and TRBJ1-2, with 8 bases aligning to TRBD1. CDR1 and CDR2 from the germline V gene are SGHRS and YFSETQ. V lost 4 bases and J lost 8; bases outside the gene matches: 13. CDR3 length: 15 amino acids. CDR3 sequence reads: CASSPVSQGAKGYTF. CDR3 nucleotide sequence: TGCGCCAGCAGCCCCGTTAGCCAGGGGGCGAAAGGCTACACCTTC.

This chain uses TRBV5-1 with TRBJ1-2; 7 nucleotides agree with TRBD1. Trimming cost V 4 bases and J 5 bases; bases outside gene matches: 8. CDR1 and CDR2 (germline): SGHRS, YFSETQ. This CDR3 comprises 14 residues. In nucleotides, the CDR3 is TGCGCCAGCAGCACAGGGACAGAGGGGTATGGCTACACCTTC. Its translation: CASSTGTEGYGYTF.

The chain combines TRBV5-4 with TRBJ1-3, with D unclear. Trimming shortened V by 2 bases and J by 1 base, and 10 bases separated the two germline ends. CDR3 length equals 15 residues. CDR1 and CDR2 (germline): SGHNT, YYREEE (reference sequence). The DNA for the CDR3 is TGTGCCAGCAGCTTTGGCACGGGGTCTGGAAACACCATATATTTT. Encoded protein: CASSFGTGSGNTIYF.

V usage is TRBV11-1 and J usage is TRBJ2-3; 10 positions match TRBD2. J lost 3 bases, V lost 5 bases, and 8 bases had no gene match. The CDR3 runs to 16 residues. CDR1 and CDR2 (germline): SGHAT, FQDESV (reference sequence). CDR3 in amino acids: CASSPLGAGGTDTQYF. Here the CDR3 DNA reads TGTGCCAGCAGCCCCTTAGGAGCGGGAGGGACAGATACGCAGTATTTT.

The J gene is TRBJ2-5, the V gene TRBV3-1 (or the pseudogene TRBV3-2), with a weak D call TRBD1 (5 bases). V lost 3 bases and J lost 1, with 9 bases in between. CDR3 length: 14 residues. Per germline, CDR1 LGHDT and CDR2 YNNKEL (reference sequence). The CDR3 region is CASSHLGAQETQYF. CDR3 DNA sequence: TGTGCCAGCAGCCATTTAGGGGCCCAAGAGACCCAGTACTTC.

The chain recombines TRBV7-9 with TRBJ1-1; D may be TRBD1 (6 bases). The CDR3 length is 14 residues. Trimming took off 5 bases at V and 4 bases at J, with 14 bases between the two ends. In germline, CDR1 is SEHNR, CDR2 FQNEAQ (reference sequence). CDR3 coding DNA: TGTGCCAGCAGCCCAGAGGGGGGGCGCACTGAAGCTTTCTTT. It encodes CASSPEGGRTEAFF.

This clone occurred once. This sequence joins TRBV7-3 and TRBJ1-6; 9 nucleotides match TRBD1. Germline assignment: CDR1 SGHTA and CDR2 FQGTGA. With V trimmed by 5 bases and J by 9 bases, 5 bases remained unmatched. The CDR3 covers 14 residues. The CDR3 sequence is CASSQAGQGSPLHF. The CDR3 DNA is TGTGCCAGCAGCCAAGCGGGACAGGGTTCACCCCTCCACTTT.

The CDR3, as DNA: TGTGCCATCAGCGATCCGGGACAGGGATCATACCGACCGTACTTC. Translated, it gives CAISDPGQGSYRPYF. The chain is built from TRBV10-3 and TRBJ2-7; 9 bases align to TRBD1. The CDR3 sequence is 15 residues long. In germline, CDR1 is ENHRY, CDR2 SYGVKD. V was clipped by 6 bases and J by 12 bases; unmatched bases: 18.

V and J are TRBV5-1 and TRBJ2-2, with D possibly TRBD2 on 5 matching bases. The CDR3 extends over 13 amino acids. Germline CDR1 is SGHRS and CDR2 is YFSETQ. Trimming cost V 7 bases and J 2 bases, with 9 bases left between them. The CDR3 nucleotides read TGCGCCAGCGGCGGAGGCAACACCGGGGAGCTGTTTTTT. It encodes CASGGGNTGELFF. Complete variable domain (other parts from reference TRBV5-1 and TRBJ2-2): KAGVTQTPRYLIKTRGQQVTLSCSPISGHRSVSWYQQTPGQGLQFLFEYFSETQRNKGNFPGRFSGRQFSNSRSEMNVSTLELGDSALYLCASGGGNTGELFFGEGSRLTVL.

The chain is built from TRBV6-5 and TRBJ1-2; tentatively, D is TRBD1 (5 bases). CDR1 and CDR2 (germline): MNHEY, SVGAGI. V lost 5 bases and J 7 bases, leaving 8 bases between the germline ends. The CDR3 has 11 residues. CDR3 DNA sequence: TGTGCCAGCAGTCAGGGCTCTGGCTACACCTTC. Protein sequence: CASSQGSGYTF.

J is TRBJ2-5 and V is TRBV28; 7 nucleotides align to TRBD1. The J segment lost 7 bases and the V segment lost 2 bases, leaving 7 bases of the junction unmatched. CDR3 length: 14 residues. The germline gives CDR1 MDHEN, CDR2 SYDVKM. Written as DNA, the CDR3 is TGTGCCAGCAGTTTAATTCCGGGACAGTTGACCCAGTACTTC. Translating gives CASSLIPGQLTQYF.

The genes are TRBV2 and TRBJ1-2; 7 positions agree with TRBD1. This CDR3 has 16 amino acids. Germline V gives CDR1 SNHLY, CDR2 FYNNEI. The junction had 8 bases not matched to a gene; V was cut back by 4 bases and J by 0 bases. The CDR3 sequence: CASSVYPQGSNYGYTF. For the CDR3, the DNA is TGTGCCAGCAGTGTTTACCCACAGGGGTCTAACTATGGCTACACCTTC.

V and J are TRBV11-3 and TRBJ2-3; 8 bases are shared with TRBD2. The CDR3 has 15 amino acids. V shed 5 bases, J shed 5 bases, and the junction held 9 bases outside the gene matches. Germline V gene data show CDR1 as SGHNT and CDR2 as YENEEA. DNA for the CDR3: TGTGCCAGCAGCCCCGGGGGGGCAGAGGGAGATACGCAGTATTTT. It is translated as CASSPGGAEGDTQYF.

This clone was detected only once. The chain joins TRBV10-3 to TRBJ1-5; TRBD1 is a possible D gene (5 bases). This CDR3 comprises 11 residues. V lost 4 bases to trimming and J lost 11 bases, with 9 bases between them. Germline assignment: CDR1 ENHRY and CDR2 SYGVKD. In DNA form, the CDR3 reads TGTGCCATCAGTGGGGGGGAGACCCAGCATTTT. Translated, it gives CAISGGETQHF.

This rearrangement joins TRBV5-1 to TRBJ1-5, with a tentative D call TRBD1 (5 bases). CDR3 length: 15 residues. Per the germline V gene, CDR1 is SGHRS and CDR2 is YFSETQ. Trimming cost V 6 bases and J 1 base, with 14 bases left between them. The CDR3 DNA reads TGCGCCAGCAAGTCAGGGCCTGAGAGCAATCAGCCCCAGCATTTT. It translates to CASKSGPESNQPQHF. Full variable domain (missing parts from reference TRBV5-1 and TRBJ1-5): KAGVTQTPRYLIKTRGQQVTLSCSPISGHRSVSWYQQTPGQGLQFLFEYFSETQRNKGNFPGRFSGRQFSNSRSEMNVSTLELGDSALYLCASKSGPESNQPQHFGDGTRLSIL.